This T cell receptor beta chain comes out of a study of T cells in Graves' hyperthyroidism and ophthalmopathy. RNA transcripts gave rise to amplified TCR beta CDR3 regions. First-round RT-PCR targeting the TCR CDR3 was performed with the HTBI primer set. TCRdb reprocessed the multiplex PCR reads with MiXCR, giving one entry per CDR3 protein. Altogether a few hundred thousand distinct CDR3 sequences are present, roughly 14% being singletons, with the ten largest covering 6.5% to 8%. Study-level points and caveats: In validation, the model predicted ophthalmopathy. These predictions came a median about 6.2 months before onset. A model of 13 V-J features distinguished ophthalmopathy from stable hyperthyroidism.

The length of the CDR3 is 16 residues. The germline V and J ends were trimmed by 2 bases and 2 bases, with 13 bases remaining between them. From germline, CDR1 is SGHTA and CDR2 FQGTGA. A note on this clonotype: What it binds is unknown.

Recently diagnosed hyperthyroidism of less than 2 months' duration affected patients aged 18 to 65. The sequence derives from a woman aged 25 to 45 with Graves' hyperthyroidism. The chain recombines TRBV7-3 with TRBJ2-1, with D perhaps TRBD1 or TRBD2 (7 bases each). What was sequenced was blood. The CDR3 DNA sequence: TGTGCCAGCAGCTTAGCCAGGGGGGGCGCCTACAATGAGCAGTTCTTC. Amino acids: CASSLARGGAYNEQFF.